This T cell receptor beta chain was obtained from a study of blood T cell repertoires in COVID-19 (dated by TCRdb to the early 2020s). About the study as a whole: The collaborator samples originated in the United States, Italy and Spain and spanned the acute and convalescent phases of COVID-19. Where HLA class I and class II types were available, the types were taken from metadata supplied by the sample provider, not from assay-based typing. The samples were drawn from the first 160 participants of the ongoing ImmuneRACE study and from 1,254 subjects provided by 6 global collaborators. The repertoires were released in a freely available public database meant as a resource for research on the immune response to SARS-CoV-2. The material from the prospective study consisted of cDNA or gDNA derived from T cells, B-cell-depleted T cells, or PBMCs. A de-identified subject ID, COVID-19 status, age in years and sex were almost always included in the sample metadata. The dataset comprised deeply sampled blood TCRbeta repertoires from subjects exposed to, actively infected with, or recovered from COVID-19.

The germline V gene (reference sequence) gives CDR1 as LNHDA and CDR2 as SQIVND. The CDR3 spans 12 residues, from the cysteine through the phenylalanine. Only the CDR3 DNA is retained, 36 bases long and in frame from the first base. V was cut back by 7 bases and J by 8 bases, leaving a gap of 11 bases between them. Overall results and qualifications from the work: The amount of clinical and demographic metadata varied by source and participant and was provided uncurated.

A note on this clone: The antigen it binds to is not known. No clone much larger than this one lies a single base away; base qualities are absent.

Collaborating institutions collected whole blood in K2EDTA tubes following their own protocols. For TCRbeta analysis, collaborators shipped samples as frozen whole blood, isolated PBMCs, or DNA extracted from either of those sample types. The immunoSEQ Assay, a bias-controlled multiplex PCR, was used to amplify TCRbeta CDR3 regions from genomic DNA. The source study handled its data this way. The number of nucleated cells in each sample was estimated from the amplification of reference gene primers within the assay. Sequence reads were collapsed and filtered to measure the absolute abundance of every unique TCRbeta CDR3 rearrangement. For each sample, productive Simpson clonality was calculated as the square root of Simpson's diversity index across productive rearrangements. This immuneACCESS table, as held by TCRdb, lists in-frame sequences with V and J called but not all clones. Of the missing ones, under half trace to an unresolved V gene in checked studies; the others have no known cause. V, J and clone size derive from that table, while D and trimming were established from the DNA sequence. The table for this sample lists around 60,000 clones; over 85% of them were counted only once. The top ten hold around 1.3% of the sample.

The receptor chain draws on TRBV19 and TRBJ2-2; TRBD1 could be the D gene, as 5 bases match. This receptor was obtained from a man in his sixties with acute or convalescent COVID-19. Sequencing was done on a sample of peripheral blood. Here is the DNA: TGTGCCAGTACCCCAGGGTGGGGGGAGCTGTTTTTT. Translated, it reads CASTPGWGELFF.